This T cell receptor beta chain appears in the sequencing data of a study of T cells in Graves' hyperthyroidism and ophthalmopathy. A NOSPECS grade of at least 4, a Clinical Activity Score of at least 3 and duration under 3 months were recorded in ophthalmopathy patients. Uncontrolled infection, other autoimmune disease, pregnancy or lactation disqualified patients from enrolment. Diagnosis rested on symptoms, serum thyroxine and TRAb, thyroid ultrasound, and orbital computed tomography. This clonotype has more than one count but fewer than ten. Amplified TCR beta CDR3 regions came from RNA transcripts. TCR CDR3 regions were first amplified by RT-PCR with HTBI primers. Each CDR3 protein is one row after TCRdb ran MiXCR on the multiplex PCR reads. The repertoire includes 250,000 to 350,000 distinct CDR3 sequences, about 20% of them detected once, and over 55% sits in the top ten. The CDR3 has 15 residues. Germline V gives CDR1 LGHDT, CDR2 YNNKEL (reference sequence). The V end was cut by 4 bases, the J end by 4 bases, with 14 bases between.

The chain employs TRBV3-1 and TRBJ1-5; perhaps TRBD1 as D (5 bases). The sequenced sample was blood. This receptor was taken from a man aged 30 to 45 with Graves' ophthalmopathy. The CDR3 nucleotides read TGTGCCAGCAGCCGCAGCAGGGACGGAAATCAGCCCCAGCATTTT. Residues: CASSRSRDGNQPQHF. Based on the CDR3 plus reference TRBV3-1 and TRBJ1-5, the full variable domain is DTAVSQTPKYLVTQMGNDKSIKCEQNLGHDTMYWYKQDSKKFLKIMFSYNNKELIINETVPNRFSPKSPDKAHLNLHINSLELGDSAVYFCASSRSRDGNQPQHFGDGTRLSIL.